In its sample, the clone carrying this T cell receptor beta chain was seen once. Its antigen is not identified. Libraries were prepared by immunoSEQ multiplex PCR; TCRdb keeps only in-frame clonotypes and omits some of them. The sample records over 30,000 clones, over 70% being singletons. This CDR3 is built from 16 residues. Germline V lookup: CDR1 LNHDA, CDR2 SQIVND (reference sequence). Trimming shortened V by 3 bases and J by 5 bases, and 19 bases separated the two germline ends. This entry comes from a study of T cells in localized non-small cell lung cancer. General observations from the study: Median detection of top 100 tumor clones in adjacent lung was 57 clones. The highest T cell clonality was in uninvolved adjacent lung, above tumor. Patients showing higher blood T cell density tended to see longer overall survival.

The sample in question was peripheral blood, obtained before any cancer treatment. The chain is built from TRBV19 and TRBJ2-5; D is perhaps TRBD2 (6 bases). This TCR derives from a woman aged 40 to 75 with stage I lung adenocarcinoma. CDR3: CASSIRVGLAGETQYF. DNA of the CDR3: TGTGCCAGTAGTATCCGGGTTGGACTGGCGGGGGAGACCCAGTACTTC.